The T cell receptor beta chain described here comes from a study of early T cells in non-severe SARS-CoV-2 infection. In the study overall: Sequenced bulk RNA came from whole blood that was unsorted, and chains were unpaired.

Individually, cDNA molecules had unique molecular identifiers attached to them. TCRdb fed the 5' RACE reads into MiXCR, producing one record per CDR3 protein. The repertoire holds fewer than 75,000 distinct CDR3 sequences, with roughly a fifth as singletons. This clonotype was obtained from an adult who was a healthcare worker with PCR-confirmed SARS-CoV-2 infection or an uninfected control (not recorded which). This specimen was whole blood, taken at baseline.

The CDR3 region is CASSRDSLNSPLHF. The CDR3 nucleotides are TGTGCCAGCAGCCGGGACAGTCTCAATTCACCCCTCCACTTT. The chain uses TRBV7-8 and TRBJ1-6, with 7 bases identical to TRBD1. From germline, CDR1 is SGHVS and CDR2 FQNEAQ. Germline trimming cut 5 bases from V and 7 bases from J; bases unmatched to any gene: 5. The CDR3 extends over 14 amino acids.